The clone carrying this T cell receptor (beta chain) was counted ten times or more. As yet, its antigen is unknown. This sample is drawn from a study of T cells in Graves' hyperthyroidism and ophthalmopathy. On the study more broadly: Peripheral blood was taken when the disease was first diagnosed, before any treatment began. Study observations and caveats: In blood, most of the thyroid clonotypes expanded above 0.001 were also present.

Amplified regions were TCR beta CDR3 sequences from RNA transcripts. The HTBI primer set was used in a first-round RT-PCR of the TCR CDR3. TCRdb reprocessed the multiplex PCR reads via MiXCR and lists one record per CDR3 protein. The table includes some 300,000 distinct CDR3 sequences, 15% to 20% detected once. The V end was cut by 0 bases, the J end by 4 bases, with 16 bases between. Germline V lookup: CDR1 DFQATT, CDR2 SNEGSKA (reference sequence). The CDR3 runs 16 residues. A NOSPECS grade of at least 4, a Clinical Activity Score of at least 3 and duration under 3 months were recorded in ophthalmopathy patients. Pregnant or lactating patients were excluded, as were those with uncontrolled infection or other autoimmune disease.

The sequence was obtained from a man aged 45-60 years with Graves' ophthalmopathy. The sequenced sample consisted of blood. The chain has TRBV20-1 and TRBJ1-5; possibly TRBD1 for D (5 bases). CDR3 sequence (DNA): TGCAGTGCTAGAGATAGTAATGGTCGGACAAATCAGCCCCAGCATTTT. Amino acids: CSARDSNGRTNQPQHF.